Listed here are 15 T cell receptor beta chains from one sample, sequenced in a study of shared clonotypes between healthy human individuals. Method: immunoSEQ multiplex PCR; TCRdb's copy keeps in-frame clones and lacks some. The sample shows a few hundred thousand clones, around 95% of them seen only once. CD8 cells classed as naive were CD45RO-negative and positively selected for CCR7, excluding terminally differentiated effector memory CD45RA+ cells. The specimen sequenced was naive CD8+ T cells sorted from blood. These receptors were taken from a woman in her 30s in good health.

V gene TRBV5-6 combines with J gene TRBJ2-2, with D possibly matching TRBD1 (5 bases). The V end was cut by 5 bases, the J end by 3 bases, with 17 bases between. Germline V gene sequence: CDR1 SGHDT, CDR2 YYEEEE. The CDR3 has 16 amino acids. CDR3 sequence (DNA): TGTGCCAGCAGTTCCCGGGCGGACACAGACACCGGGGAGCTGTTTTTT. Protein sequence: CASSSRADTDTGELFF.

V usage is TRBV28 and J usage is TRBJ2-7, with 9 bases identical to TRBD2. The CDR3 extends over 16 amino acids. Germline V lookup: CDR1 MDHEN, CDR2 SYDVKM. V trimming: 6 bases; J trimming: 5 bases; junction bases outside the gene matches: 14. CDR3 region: CASSTQTGTSRNEQYF. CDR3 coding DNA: TGTGCCAGCAGCACTCAGACAGGGACTAGCAGAAACGAGCAGTACTTC.

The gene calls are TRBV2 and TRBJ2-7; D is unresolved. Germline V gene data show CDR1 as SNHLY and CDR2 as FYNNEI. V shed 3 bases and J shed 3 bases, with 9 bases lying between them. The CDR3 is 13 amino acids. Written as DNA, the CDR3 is TGTGCCAGCAGTGATAGGCTAAACTACGAGCAGTACTTC. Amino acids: CASSDRLNYEQYF.

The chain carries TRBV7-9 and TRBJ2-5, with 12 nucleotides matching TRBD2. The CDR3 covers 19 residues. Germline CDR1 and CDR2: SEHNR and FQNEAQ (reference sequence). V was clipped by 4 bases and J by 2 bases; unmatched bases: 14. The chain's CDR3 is CASSSPTRTSGDTQETQYF. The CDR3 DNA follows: TGTGCCAGCAGCTCCCCGACTCGGACTAGCGGGGACACTCAAGAGACCCAGTACTTC.

The CDR3 region has the DNA TGTGCCAGCGAGAACGGACAGGGGGCGCCAGGGACCCAGTACTTC. The encoded protein is CASENGQGAPGTQYF. This rearrangement joins TRBV2 to TRBJ2-5; 11 bases line up with TRBD1. Unmatched junction bases numbered 12, after V lost 8 bases and J lost 7 bases. Germline V gene data show CDR1 as SNHLY and CDR2 as FYNNEI. The CDR3 length is 15 residues.

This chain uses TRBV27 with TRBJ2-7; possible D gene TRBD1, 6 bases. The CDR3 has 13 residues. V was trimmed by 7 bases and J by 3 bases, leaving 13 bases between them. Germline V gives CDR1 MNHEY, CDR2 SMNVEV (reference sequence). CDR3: CASKTGTGYEQYF. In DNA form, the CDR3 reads TGTGCCAGCAAAACAGGGACGGGCTACGAGCAGTACTTC.

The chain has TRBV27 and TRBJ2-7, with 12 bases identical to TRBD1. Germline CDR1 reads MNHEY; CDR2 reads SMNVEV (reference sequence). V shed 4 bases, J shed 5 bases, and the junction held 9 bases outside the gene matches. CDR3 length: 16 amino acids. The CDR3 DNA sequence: TGTGCCAGCAGTTACCTCCGGGACAGGGGGCCCCACGAGCAGTACTTC. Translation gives CASSYLRDRGPHEQYF.

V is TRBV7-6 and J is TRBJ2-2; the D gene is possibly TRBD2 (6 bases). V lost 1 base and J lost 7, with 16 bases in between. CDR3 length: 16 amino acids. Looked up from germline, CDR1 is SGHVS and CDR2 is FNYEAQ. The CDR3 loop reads CASSLVARGGVGELFF. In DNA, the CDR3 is TGTGCCAGCAGCTTAGTCGCTCGAGGAGGGGTCGGGGAGCTGTTTTTT.

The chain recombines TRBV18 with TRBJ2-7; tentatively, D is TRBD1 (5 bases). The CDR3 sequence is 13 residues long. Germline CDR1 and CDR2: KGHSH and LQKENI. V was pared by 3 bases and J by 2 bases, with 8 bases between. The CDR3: CASSPETAYEQYF. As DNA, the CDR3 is TGTGCCAGCTCACCTGAGACAGCCTACGAGCAGTACTTC. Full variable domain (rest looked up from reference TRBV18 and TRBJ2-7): NAGVMQNPRHLVRRRGQEARLRCSPMKGHSHVYWYRQLPEEGLKFMVYLQKENIIDESGMPKERFSAEFPKEGPSILRIQQVVRGDSAAYFCASSPETAYEQYFGPGTRLTVT.

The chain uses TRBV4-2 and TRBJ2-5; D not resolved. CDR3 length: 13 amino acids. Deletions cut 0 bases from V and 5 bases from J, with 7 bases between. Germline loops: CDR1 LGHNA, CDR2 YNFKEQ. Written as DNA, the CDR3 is TGTGCCAGCAGCCAAGAGGGCCAGGAGACCCAGTACTTC. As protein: CASSQEGQETQYF.

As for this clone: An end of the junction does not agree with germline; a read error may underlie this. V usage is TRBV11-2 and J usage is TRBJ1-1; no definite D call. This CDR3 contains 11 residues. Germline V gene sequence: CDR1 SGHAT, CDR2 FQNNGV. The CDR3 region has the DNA TGTGCCAGCACCTTAGGGTCTGAAGCTTTCTTT. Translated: CASTLGSEAFF. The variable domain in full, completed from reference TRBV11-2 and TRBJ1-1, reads EAGVAQSPRYKIIEKRQSVAFWCNPISGHATLYWYQQILGQGPKLLIQFQNNGVVDDSQLPKDRFSAERLKGVDSTLKIQPAKLEDSAVYLCASTLGSEAFFGQGTRLTVV.

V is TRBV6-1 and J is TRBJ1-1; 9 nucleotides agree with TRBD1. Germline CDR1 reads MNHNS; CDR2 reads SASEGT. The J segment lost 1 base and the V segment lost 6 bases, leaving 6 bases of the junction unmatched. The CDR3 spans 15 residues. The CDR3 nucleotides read TGTGCCAGCAGACCTCGGACAGGGGCGAACACTGAAGCTTTCTTT. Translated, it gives CASRPRTGANTEAFF.

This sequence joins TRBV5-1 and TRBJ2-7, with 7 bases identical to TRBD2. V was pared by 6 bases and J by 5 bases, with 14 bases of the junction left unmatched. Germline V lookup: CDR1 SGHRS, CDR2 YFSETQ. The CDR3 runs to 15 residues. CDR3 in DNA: TGCGCCAGCACCCCGTCGGGCAGCGGGGAAAACGAGCAGTACTTC. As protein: CASTPSGSGENEQYF.

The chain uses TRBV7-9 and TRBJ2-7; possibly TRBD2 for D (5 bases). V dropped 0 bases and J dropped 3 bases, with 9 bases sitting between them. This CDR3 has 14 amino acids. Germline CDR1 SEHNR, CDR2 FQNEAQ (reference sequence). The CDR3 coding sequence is TGTGCCAGCAGCTTAGCGGGAGCCTTCTACGAGCAGTACTTC. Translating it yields CASSLAGAFYEQYF.

The CDR3 sequence: CASSEFRVQTEAFF. Here the CDR3 DNA reads TGCGCCAGCAGTGAGTTCCGGGTTCAAACTGAAGCTTTCTTT. The chain couples TRBV10-2 to TRBJ1-1; D is unclear. CDR1 and CDR2 from the germline V gene are WSHSY and SAAADI. The CDR3 is made up of 14 amino acids. Trimming left V 1 base short and J 5 bases short, with 11 bases between.